This TCR beta chain is from a study of cytomegalovirus exposure and HLA in healthy donors. General study findings and limits: The authors later linked a missense DCLRE1C variant to TCR beta V- and J-gene trimming. Versus the roughly 690-donor mean, an Asian-associated ancestry cluster reportedly showed fewer N-insertions in a later analysis.

The V gene's germline CDR1 is GTSNPN and CDR2 SVGIG (reference sequence). With V trimmed by 4 bases and J by 0 bases, 12 bases remained unmatched. The CDR3 consists of 17 residues. In regard to this clone: The antigen is undetermined.

With 60 Vbeta and 13 Jbeta primers, the PCR was carried out. Generated by immunoSEQ multiplex PCR, the TCRdb table keeps only in-frame clones and is missing some. The data contain under 300,000 clones, about 75% of them singletons. Among the donors, all were healthy bone marrow donors. The chain recombines TRBV30 with TRBJ1-2; 9 nucleotides match TRBD1. Specimen: PBMCs. The sequence was obtained from a female donor in good health and CMV-seronegative. CDR3 protein: CAWTKDRGRFANYGYTF. CDR3 coding DNA: TGTGCCTGGACTAAGGACAGGGGAAGGTTCGCTAACTATGGCTACACCTTC.